These 30 T cell receptor beta chains originate from one sample sequenced in a study of blood T cell repertoires in COVID-19. Measured with immunoSEQ multiplex PCR; TCRdb has only the in-frame clones, and not every one. This sample yields approximately 190,000 clones, of which 80% are seen a single time; 6.9% belongs to the top ten. The sequenced material came from peripheral blood. The receptors originated from a man between 60 and 75 years old with acute or convalescent COVID-19.

The CDR3 reads CASRSDRGRREQYF. As DNA, the CDR3 is TGTGCCAGCAGGTCTGACAGGGGGCGCCGCGAGCAGTACTTC. The chain is built from TRBV28 and TRBJ2-7, with 10 positions matching TRBD1. In germline, CDR1 is MDHEN, CDR2 SYDVKM. Trimming took 6 bases from V and 6 from J; bases not matched to a gene: 8. CDR3 length equals 14 residues. The variable domain in full, with the rest retrieved from reference TRBV28 and TRBJ2-7, is DVKVTQSSRYLVKRTGEKVFLECVQDMDHENMFWYRQDPGLGLRLIYFSYDVKMKEKGDIPEGYSVSREKKERFSLILESASTNQTSMYLCASRSDRGRREQYFGPGTRLTVT.

This clone occurred once. The chain has TRBV27 and TRBJ1-2, with 10 nucleotides matching TRBD1. The CDR3 spans 14 residues. The junction had 5 bases not matched to a gene; V was cut back by 4 bases and J by 6 bases. The germline V gene encodes CDR1 MNHEY and CDR2 SMNVEV (reference sequence). The CDR3: CASSSGTGENGYTF. CDR3 DNA: TGTGCCAGCAGTTCGGGGACAGGGGAAAATGGCTACACCTTC.

V usage is TRBV19 and J usage is TRBJ2-2, with D tentatively TRBD1 (6 bases). The CDR3 totals 14 residues. Trimming removed 7 bases from V and 5 bases from J, with 14 bases in between. The V gene's germline CDR1 is LNHDA and CDR2 SQIVND (reference sequence). The DNA for the CDR3 is TGTGCCAGTACCTTCCAGGGGATGACCGGGGAGCTGTTTTTT. Its translation: CASTFQGMTGELFF.

The chain uses TRBV6-5 and TRBJ1-2; 8 bases agree with TRBD1. Germline assignment: CDR1 MNHEY and CDR2 SVGAGI. With V trimmed by 2 bases and J by 4 bases, 9 bases remained unmatched. The CDR3 extends over 16 amino acids. The CDR3 region is CASSYLTGTGFYGYTF. CDR3 coding DNA: TGTGCCAGCAGTTACCTAACCGGGACAGGATTCTATGGCTACACCTTC.

J is TRBJ1-6 and V is TRBV15; 7 nucleotides line up with TRBD1. V shed 1 base and J 0 bases; nucleotides not matched to a gene: 6. The CDR3 has 18 amino acids. Germline assignment: CDR1 LNHNV and CDR2 YYDKDF (reference sequence). The CDR3 DNA reads TGTGCCACCAGCAGAGGTCAGGGGGAGAGCTCCTATAATTCACCCCTCCACTTT. This encodes CATSRGQGESSYNSPLHF.

The chain is built from TRBV19 and TRBJ1-1, with 9 bases matching TRBD1. The V gene's germline CDR1 is LNHDA and CDR2 SQIVND (reference sequence). The CDR3 covers 14 residues. Losses at the gene ends were 7 bases for V and 7 bases for J; bases not matched to a gene: 10. CDR3 DNA sequence: TGTGCCAGTATGGGGGGACAGGGATATATTGAAGCTTTCTTT. Protein product: CASMGGQGYIEAFF.

V is TRBV11-1 and J is TRBJ2-3; D is perhaps TRBD1 (6 bases). Trimming removed 1 base from V and 5 bases from J, with 13 bases in between. CDR1 is SGHAT and CDR2 is FQDESV in the germline V gene (reference sequence). The CDR3 loop spans 15 amino acids. CDR3 loop: CASSLEDSRGDTQYF. The DNA of the CDR3 is TGTGCCAGCAGCTTAGAGGACAGCAGGGGAGATACGCAGTATTTT.

The CDR3 here is CASSQGYSVNTEAFF. The CDR3 nucleotides are TGCGCCAGCAGCCAAGGGTACTCCGTAAACACTGAAGCTTTCTTT. The chain is built from TRBV4-1 and TRBJ1-1; no definite D call. This CDR3 region has 15 residues. Deletions cut 1 base from V and 2 bases from J, with 11 bases between. Germline V CDR1 and CDR2: MGHRA, YSYEKL.

As to this clone: Other DNA sequences in this specimen translate into the identical CDR3. This chain connects TRBV19 to TRBJ2-7; no definite D call. Germline CDR1 is LNHDA and CDR2 is SQIVND (reference sequence). The CDR3 extends over 12 amino acids. With 4 bases removed from V and 1 base from J, the gap between germline ends came to 5 bases. CDR3 sequence reads: CASSTSSYEQYF. CDR3 DNA: TGTGCCAGTAGTACCTCGTCCTACGAGCAGTACTTC.

This sequence joins TRBV19 and TRBJ1-2, with TRBD1 matching 8 bases. Looked up from germline, CDR1 is LNHDA and CDR2 is SQIVND (reference sequence). V gave up 6 bases and J gave up 3 bases; unmatched junction bases: 3. This CDR3 has 13 amino acids. CDR3 nucleotides: TGTGCCAGTAGAGACAGGGGACACTATGGCTACACCTTC. Residues: CASRDRGHYGYTF.

This chain joins TRBV12-3 or TRBV12-4 and TRBJ2-2, with a tentative D call TRBD2 (5 bases). This CDR3 contains 13 residues. V was pared by 6 bases and J by 5 bases, with 10 bases between. The CDR3 reads CASRGSGTGELFF. The CDR3 DNA reads as TGTGCCAGCAGAGGGAGCGGAACCGGGGAGCTGTTTTTT.

The V call is TRBV6-5, the J call TRBJ2-1, with 11 bases identical to TRBD2. The V gene's germline CDR1 is MNHEY and CDR2 SVGAGI. This CDR3 is 15 amino acids long. J was trimmed by 9 bases and V by 2 bases; bases with no gene match: 6. DNA for the CDR3: TGTGCCAGCAGTTACCGGGGACTAGCGGTGGGTGAGCAGTTCTTC. This codes for CASSYRGLAVGEQFF.

This clone has just a few counts. V is TRBV11-1 and J is TRBJ1-2; D remains unclear. CDR3 length: 14 amino acids. The germline V gene has CDR1 SGHAT and CDR2 FQDESV (reference sequence). Deletions cut 4 bases from V and 4 bases from J, with 13 bases between. CDR3 amino acids: CASSSGRGVYGYTF. CDR3 DNA: TGTGCCAGCAGCTCCGGACGCGGGGTCTATGGCTACACCTTC.

The J gene is TRBJ1-2, the V gene TRBV27, with 9 bases aligning to TRBD1. Germline trimming cut 0 bases from V and 0 bases from J; bases unmatched to any gene: 8. The CDR3 sequence is 18 residues long. The germline gives CDR1 MNHEY, CDR2 SMNVEV (reference sequence). CDR3 in DNA: TGTGCCAGCAGTTTATCGAACCGGGACAGGGACCCTAACTATGGCTACACCTTC. Protein: CASSLSNRDRDPNYGYTF.

V usage is TRBV11-1 and J usage is TRBJ1-6; no clear D gene. V lost 7 bases and J 0 bases, leaving 10 bases between the germline ends. This CDR3 has 15 amino acids. Germline V CDR1 and CDR2: SGHAT, FQDESV (reference sequence). The CDR3 sequence: CASTQRSSYNSPLHF. The CDR3 DNA sequence: TGTGCCAGCACCCAGAGGAGCTCCTATAATTCACCCCTCCACTTT.

The chain combines TRBV27 with TRBJ1-2; D not certain. There are 13 residues in the CDR3. Germline CDR1 reads MNHEY; CDR2 reads SMNVEV (reference sequence). V lost 2 bases and J lost 4, with 8 bases in between. The CDR3, as DNA: TGTGCCAGCAGTTTAAACAGCCCCTATGGCTACACCTTC. It yields the protein CASSLNSPYGYTF.

The genes are TRBV2 and TRBJ2-7; a weak D match, TRBD2 (6 bases). Trimming left V 3 bases short and J 0 bases short, with 9 bases between. The CDR3 is made up of 14 amino acids. CDR1 and CDR2 from the germline V gene are SNHLY and FYNNEI. The CDR3 DNA reads TGTGCCAGCAGTGATCCCGGGAGCTCCTACGAGCAGTACTTC. It specifies CASSDPGSSYEQYF.

The chain uses TRBV7-2 and TRBJ2-3; D is uncertain. V lost 0 bases and J lost 4, with 8 bases in between. In germline, CDR1 is SGHTA, CDR2 FQGNSA. This CDR3 spans 14 amino acids. The CDR3 is CASSLAHGADTQYF. The CDR3, as DNA: TGTGCCAGCAGCTTAGCGCACGGAGCAGATACGCAGTATTTT.

V and J are TRBV15 and TRBJ2-3; 7 positions match TRBD1. The CDR3 loop spans 16 amino acids. V shed 1 base and J 2 bases; nucleotides not matched to a gene: 6. The germline V gene has CDR1 LNHNV and CDR2 YYDKDF (reference sequence). This chain's CDR3 is CATSRASGGNTDTQYF. In DNA, the CDR3 is TGTGCCACCAGCAGAGCGTCAGGGGGTAACACAGATACGCAGTATTTT.

This chain uses TRBV9 with TRBJ1-4; 7 nucleotides agree with TRBD1. This CDR3 has 14 amino acids. V was clipped by 0 bases and J by 10 bases; unmatched bases: 6. CDR1 is SGDLS and CDR2 is YYNGEE in the germline V gene. The CDR3 loop reads CASSVEGGGGKLFF. CDR3 nucleotides: TGTGCCAGCAGCGTAGAAGGGGGCGGAGGAAAACTGTTTTTT. The complete variable domain, with remaining parts taken from reference TRBV9 and TRBJ1-4, reads DSGVTQTPKHLITATGQRVTLRCSPRSGDLSVYWYQQSLDQGLQFLIQYYNGEERAKGNILERFSAQQFPDLHSELNLSSLELGDSALYFCASSVEGGGGKLFFGSGTQLSVL.

CDR3: CASSARDRGRLGYTF. For the CDR3, the DNA is TGTGCCAGCAGCGCCCGGGACAGGGGGAGACTCGGCTACACCTTC. The chain carries TRBV6-6 and TRBJ1-2, with TRBD1 matching over 11 bases. V was pared by 6 bases and J by 8 bases, with 11 bases of the junction left unmatched. This CDR3 contains 15 residues. Germline loops: CDR1 MNHNY, CDR2 SVGAGI (reference sequence).

This clone was counted at least ten times. V is TRBV4-1 and J is TRBJ2-1, with 9 bases aligning to TRBD2. V shed 0 bases and J 4 bases; nucleotides not matched to a gene: 4. The CDR3 is made up of 16 amino acids. Germline-derived CDR1 and CDR2 are MGHRA and YSYEKL. The CDR3 spells CASSQEAGGWYNEQFF. In DNA, the CDR3 is TGCGCCAGCAGCCAAGAGGCGGGAGGGTGGTACAATGAGCAGTTCTTC.

In this sample, this clone turned up once. The rearrangement links TRBV27 to TRBJ1-1, with no clear D. In germline, CDR1 is MNHEY, CDR2 SMNVEV (reference sequence). Trimming stripped 3 bases from V and 2 bases from J, with 7 bases between. CDR3 size: 13 residues. The CDR3: CASSLRANTEAFF. DNA for the CDR3: TGTGCCAGCAGTTTGAGGGCCAACACTGAAGCTTTCTTT.

The chain has TRBV7-3 and TRBJ2-5; D not certain. Deletions cut 5 bases from V and 0 bases from J, with 4 bases between. CDR3 size: 12 residues. The germline V gene has CDR1 SGHTA and CDR2 FQGTGA. This CDR3 is CASSLYQETQYF. In DNA, the CDR3 is TGTGCCAGCAGCCTTTACCAAGAGACCCAGTACTTC. Full variable domain (outside the CDR3, taken from reference TRBV7-3 and TRBJ2-5): GAGVSQTPSNKVTEKGKYVELRCDPISGHTALYWYRQSLGQGPEFLIYFQGTGAADDSGLPNDRFFAVRPEGSVSTLKIQRTERGDSAVYLCASSLYQETQYFGPGTRLLVL.

This clone was detected only once. The J gene is TRBJ2-3, the V gene TRBV19, with 8 bases that match TRBD1. With 4 bases clipped from V and 6 bases from J, the junction kept 9 bases outside the gene matches. Germline CDR1 LNHDA, CDR2 SQIVND (reference sequence). The CDR3 is 15 amino acids. CDR3 nucleotides: TGTGCCAGTAGTAAAAGGACAGGGACCCACGATACGCAGTATTTT. Translating it yields CASSKRTGTHDTQYF.

The J gene is TRBJ2-3, the V gene TRBV15, with unresolved D. Per the germline V gene, CDR1 is LNHNV and CDR2 is YYDKDF (reference sequence). Trimming left V 5 bases short and J 5 bases short, with 11 bases between. This CDR3 has 13 amino acids. In DNA form, the CDR3 reads TGTGCCACCAGCGCCAAGAGAGAAGATACGCAGTATTTT. Translated, it gives CATSAKREDTQYF. The whole variable domain, remainder taken from reference TRBV15 and TRBJ2-3, is DAMVIQNPRYQVTQFGKPVTLSCSQTLNHNVMYWYQQKSSQAPKLLFHYYDKDFNNEADTPDNFQSRRPNTSFCFLDIRSPGLGDTAMYLCATSAKREDTQYFGPGTRLTVL.

V and J are TRBV5-4 and TRBJ2-1, with 8 nucleotides matching TRBD2. Germline loops: CDR1 SGHNT, CDR2 YYREEE (reference sequence). This CDR3 contains 15 residues. V lost 2 bases to trimming and J lost 1 base; unmatched junction nucleotides: 2. CDR3 loop: CASSLAGDSYNEQFF. CDR3 nucleotides: TGTGCCAGCAGCTTAGCGGGGGATTCCTACAATGAGCAGTTCTTC.

This clone is classed as medium-sized (0.01 to 0.1%). The chain is built from TRBV27 and TRBJ2-7, with D possibly TRBD1 on 6 matching bases. Germline assignment: CDR1 MNHEY and CDR2 SMNVEV (reference sequence). CDR3 length: 14 residues. Between the trimmed V and J ends, which lost 5 bases and 6 bases, there was a span of 17 bases. DNA of the CDR3: TGTGCCAGCAGTCACCGGGACACCCTAGCCGAGCAGTACTTC. It translates to CASSHRDTLAEQYF.

This rearrangement joins TRBV5-4 to TRBJ1-3; 10 bases are a match to TRBD1. J gave up 4 bases and V 6 bases, and 16 bases lay outside the gene matches. Germline V CDR1 and CDR2: SGHNT, YYREEE (reference sequence). The CDR3 runs to 18 residues. CDR3: CASTSRDRGGLRGNTIYF. The CDR3 DNA is TGTGCCAGCACCTCACGGGACAGGGGAGGTTTGAGAGGAAACACCATATATTTT.

In its sample, this clone was seen once. The V and J genes are TRBV6-1 and TRBJ1-1; D unresolved. The CDR3 sequence is 18 residues long. The germline CDR1 and CDR2 sequences are MNHNS and SASEGT. V was clipped by 0 bases and J by 0 bases, with 17 bases between them. The CDR3 here is CASSEAWGVGEMNTEAFF. CDR3 nucleotide sequence: TGTGCCAGCAGTGAAGCTTGGGGAGTCGGGGAAATGAACACTGAAGCTTTCTTT.